A single sample gave rise to the 15 T cell receptor beta chains below, sequenced in a study of PD-1 blockade in classical Hodgkin lymphoma. Assay: immunoSEQ multiplex PCR; the TCRdb copy retains only in-frame clones and omits some. This table holds approximately 34,000 clones, about 80% found once. Exposure to brentuximab vedotin varied, and each patient had relapsed following autologous stem cell transplantation. Material: peripheral blood mononuclear cells (PBMCs), obtained before the second cycle of nivolumab. These receptors were obtained from a human donor with classical Hodgkin lymphoma.

The V and J genes are TRBV18 and TRBJ2-5; D gene ambiguous. The germline CDR1 and CDR2 sequences are KGHSH and LQKENI. The CDR3 is 12 residues long. V was shortened by 2 bases and J by 4 bases, with 5 bases between the two germline ends. CDR3 DNA: TGTGCCAGCTCACCAGCGCGAGAGACCCAGTACTTC. This codes for CASSPARETQYF.

This chain links TRBV30 with TRBJ2-5, with a tentative D call TRBD1 (6 bases). CDR1 is GTSNPN, CDR2 SVGIG, per germline (reference sequence). This CDR3 contains 12 residues. V lost 3 bases to trimming and J lost 5 bases, with 10 bases between them. The CDR3 here is CAWSPGEETQYF. CDR3 nucleotides: TGTGCCTGGAGCCCAGGGGAGGAGACCCAGTACTTC.

The chain is built from TRBV2 and TRBJ2-5; D gene ambiguous. V shed 2 bases and J shed 4 bases, with 11 bases lying between them. The CDR3 totals 14 residues. Germline values: CDR1 SNHLY, CDR2 FYNNEI. CDR3 sequence (DNA): TGTGCCAGCAGTGAACTGGCGGCTCGAGAGACCCAGTACTTC. Translating it yields CASSELAARETQYF.

The gene calls are TRBV7-2 and TRBJ1-3; D unclear. This CDR3 comprises 9 residues. Germline assignment: CDR1 SGHTA and CDR2 FQGNSA. V gave up 8 bases and J gave up 8 bases, with 4 bases separating them. The DNA for the CDR3 is TGTGCCAGCGCGGACACCATATATTTT. It is translated as CASADTIYF.

The chain combines TRBV7-8 with TRBJ2-2; 10 bases line up with TRBD1. V lost 5 bases and J lost 5; bases outside the gene matches: 8. In germline, CDR1 is SGHVS, CDR2 FQNEAQ. The CDR3 has 16 residues. The CDR3, as DNA: TGTGCCAGCAGCACCCGACAGGGGGCGCTGACCGGGGAGCTGTTTTTT. Translation: CASSTRQGALTGELFF.

The chain links TRBV5-1 to TRBJ1-1; possible D gene TRBD1, 6 bases. CDR3 length: 16 amino acids. Trimming pared 4 bases from V and 1 base from J, leaving 17 bases between. CDR1 and CDR2 (germline): SGHRS, YFSETQ. The CDR3 DNA is TGCGCCAGCAGCCCCCCGACGACAGGACAGAACACTGAAGCTTTCTTT. Protein product: CASSPPTTGQNTEAFF.

This rearrangement joins TRBV4-2 to TRBJ2-7; TRBD2 matches at 13 bases. This CDR3 region has 15 residues. Losses at the gene ends were 3 bases for V and 3 bases for J; bases not matched to a gene: 2. CDR1 is LGHNA, CDR2 YNFKEQ, per germline. CDR3 nucleotide sequence: TGTGCCAGCAGCCAGACTAGCGGGGGGATCTACGAGCAGTACTTC. Amino acids: CASSQTSGGIYEQYF.

Worth noting for this clone: The identical CDR3 is also encoded by other nucleotide sequences in the sample. The rearrangement uses TRBV4-3 and TRBJ2-6; D gene uncertain. CDR3 length: 17 residues. V lost 3 bases and J lost 1, with 13 bases in between. The germline gives CDR1 LGHNA, CDR2 YSLEER. The DNA of the CDR3 is TGCGCCAGCAGCCAGTCGATGATTAGTTCTGGGGCCAACGTCCTGACTTTC. It codes for CASSQSMISSGANVLTF.

The chain employs TRBV7-9 and TRBJ2-5, with a possible D match to TRBD1 (6 bases). CDR1 SEHNR and CDR2 FQNEAQ come from the germline V gene (reference sequence). V lost 3 bases and J 1 base, leaving 15 bases between the germline ends. CDR3 length: 16 amino acids. CDR3 DNA: TGTGCCAGCAGCTTGACAGGCTCTATGGGCCAAGAGACCCAGTACTTC. Its translation: CASSLTGSMGQETQYF.

The gene calls are TRBV5-1 and TRBJ2-3; D is undetermined. The V gene lost 6 bases and the J gene lost 0 bases, with 8 bases spanning the gap. Germline assignment: CDR1 SGHRS and CDR2 YFSETQ. The CDR3 has 13 amino acids. The CDR3 protein is CASTEASTDTQYF. Here the CDR3 DNA reads TGCGCCAGCACCGAGGCCAGCACAGATACGCAGTATTTT.

In this sample, this clone turned up once. The genes are TRBV30 and TRBJ2-1, with TRBD2 matching over 14 bases. CDR3 length: 17 amino acids. The ends lost 2 bases at V and 8 bases at J; junction bases unmatched: 11. Per the germline V gene, CDR1 is GTSNPN and CDR2 is SVGIG (reference sequence). The CDR3, as DNA: TGTGCCTGGAGTTCTCTCCTGACTAGCGGGGGGGTCGATGAGCAGTTCTTC. It yields the protein CAWSSLLTSGGVDEQFF. The variable domain in full, completed from reference TRBV30 and TRBJ2-1, reads SQTIHQWPATLVQPVGSPLSLECTVEGTSNPNLYWYRQAAGRGLQLLFYSVGIGQISSEVPQNLSASRPQDRQFILSSKKLLLSDSGFYLCAWSSLLTSGGVDEQFFGPGTRLTVL.

A single count supports this clone. V is TRBV2 and J is TRBJ2-1; D is perhaps TRBD1 (6 bases). Per the germline V gene, CDR1 is SNHLY and CDR2 is FYNNEI. V dropped 1 base and J dropped 3 bases, with 10 bases sitting between them. The CDR3 extends over 15 amino acids. The CDR3 sequence: CASSEGQGLYNEQFF. The CDR3 coding sequence is TGTGCCAGCAGTGAAGGGCAGGGGCTCTACAATGAGCAGTTCTTC. Full variable domain (outside the CDR3, taken from reference TRBV2 and TRBJ2-1): EPEVTQTPSHQVTQMGQEVILRCVPISNHLYFYWYRQILGQKVEFLVSFYNNEISEKSEIFDDQFSVERPDGSNFTLKIRSTKLEDSAMYFCASSEGQGLYNEQFFGPGTRLTVL.

CDR3 sequence reads: CASSIGTTYEQYF. For the CDR3, the DNA is TGTGCCAGTAGTATAGGGACAACCTACGAGCAGTACTTC. The chain has TRBV19 and TRBJ2-7, with a weak D call TRBD1 (5 bases). Germline V gives CDR1 LNHDA, CDR2 SQIVND (reference sequence). CDR3 length equals 13 residues. V was shortened by 1 base and J by 2 bases, with 6 bases between the two germline ends.

This clone is medium-sized in the sample. The chain joins TRBV5-1 to TRBJ1-4; D unresolved. V was trimmed by 2 bases and J by 7 bases, leaving 12 bases between them. Germline-derived CDR1 and CDR2 are SGHRS and YFSETQ. This CDR3 contains 14 residues. The CDR3 sequence: CASSFETSSEKLFF. Here the CDR3 DNA reads TGCGCCAGCAGCTTTGAAACAAGTAGTGAAAAACTGTTTTTT.

CDR3 protein: CASSPLGGSSTDTQYF. CDR3 nucleotides: TGCGCCAGCAGCCCCCTGGGGGGGTCTAGCACAGATACGCAGTATTTT. The rearrangement joins TRBV4-3 to TRBJ2-3; 7 nucleotides line up with TRBD2. Germline V gene data show CDR1 as LGHNA and CDR2 as YSLEER. The CDR3 contains 16 residues. The ends lost 4 bases at V and 0 bases at J; junction bases unmatched: 7.